This T cell receptor beta chain was recorded in a study of CD8 T cells in Susac syndrome. Purification of the CD8+ and CD4+ T cells relied on negative isolation, and TEMRA cells underwent FACS enrichment. Germline V gives CDR1 MNHNS, CDR2 SASEGT. This CDR3 has 12 amino acids. RNA amounts of 0.5 to 1 ug underwent reverse transcription with random hexamers. Amplification of TCR beta CDR3 was carried out by immunoSEQ multiplex PCR, which covered 54 Vbeta and 13 Jbeta segments. TCRdb re-called the immunoSEQ multiplex PCR reads with MiXCR, one entry per CDR3 protein. The repertoire holds some 150,000 distinct CDR3 sequences, with just under 97% as singletons. Note on this clonotype: Its antigen is as yet unknown.

Whole-study findings and limits: The study recognized that its TCR sequencing and HLA analysis covered a relatively small number of individuals.

This chain uses TRBV6-1 with TRBJ2-7; D call uncertain. The TCR comes from a human donor with multiple sclerosis. Sample: CD8+ T cells from PBMCs. The CDR3 DNA sequence: TGTGCCAGCACTGAAGTAGGATACGAGCAGTACGTC. It translates to CASTEVGYEQYV.